Below are 18 T cell receptor beta chains sequenced from a single sample in a study of naive and memory T cell subsets. Study results and caveats: Naive repertoires, especially CD8, held a few larger clonotypes, possibly memory cells re-expressing CD45RA.

No antigen has been identified for these receptors. Both TRBC1 and TRBC2 were covered by a beta constant-region primer of two equimolar oligonucleotides. The ligated cDNA underwent four PCR rounds using SP2 and nested alpha and beta constant-region primers. MiXCR, applied by TCRdb to the UMI-ligation and nested PCR reads, yields one record per CDR3 protein. The repertoire holds some 110,000 distinct CDR3 sequences, with roughly 14% as singletons. Sequenced sample: naive CD8+ T cells from blood. The receptors stem from a human donor in good health.

The V call is TRBV12-3 or TRBV12-4, the J call TRBJ2-1, with a tentative D call TRBD2 (6 bases). The CDR3 loop spans 15 amino acids. V was clipped by 1 base and J by 12 bases, with 19 bases between them. Written as DNA, the CDR3 is TGTGCCAGCAGTTTAGAGGGGAGGATGGTGGAAGGGCAGTTCTTC. It translates to CASSLEGRMVEGQFF.

This clonotype was seen many times. The genes are TRBV24-1 and TRBJ2-2; 10 positions agree with TRBD1. Germline trimming cut 3 bases from V and 5 bases from J; bases unmatched to any gene: 8. Looked up from germline, CDR1 is KGHDR and CDR2 is SFDVKD. The CDR3 spans 17 residues. CDR3 nucleotide sequence: TGTGCCACCAGTGATCCGACAGGGGGCGGTAGGACCGGGGAGCTGTTTTTT. Its protein is CATSDPTGGGRTGELFF.

The chain links TRBV5-6 to TRBJ1-1, with TRBD1 as a possible D gene (5 bases). CDR1 is SGHDT and CDR2 is YYEEEE in the germline V gene. The V gene lost 0 bases and the J gene lost 1 base, with 10 bases spanning the gap. The CDR3 has 15 amino acids. DNA of the CDR3: TGTGCCAGCAGCTTGGTCCGGGACTCGAACACTGAAGCTTTCTTT. As protein: CASSLVRDSNTEAFF.

The V call is TRBV12-3 or TRBV12-4, the J call TRBJ1-5; D is ambiguous. Trimming left V 3 bases short and J 6 bases short, with 9 bases between. The CDR3 has 13 amino acids. The CDR3 bases are TGTGCCAGCAGTTTGGTGGCTCCTCAGCCCCAGCATTTT. Translating it yields CASSLVAPQPQHF.

V and J are TRBV29-1 and TRBJ2-1; 7 positions agree with TRBD2. CDR1 is SQVTM, CDR2 ANQGSEA, per germline. V was pared by 6 bases and J by 6 bases, with 11 bases of the junction left unmatched. CDR3 size: 14 residues. CDR3 sequence: CSVKKTGTINEQFF. The CDR3 nucleotides are TGCAGCGTAAAGAAGACCGGGACTATCAATGAGCAGTTCTTC.

The chain recombines TRBV6-6 with TRBJ2-1; TRBD2 aligns across 10 bases. CDR3 size: 12 residues. CDR1 MNHNY and CDR2 SVGAGI come from the germline V gene (reference sequence). With 7 bases clipped from V and 16 bases from J, the junction kept 10 bases outside the gene matches. The CDR3 is CASTLAGVERFF. The CDR3 DNA follows: TGTGCCAGCACCCTAGCGGGGGTAGAGCGATTCTTC.

This clonotype was counted at least ten times. The gene calls are TRBV30 and TRBJ2-1; the D gene is possibly TRBD2 (6 bases). V was cut by 4 bases and J by 7 bases, with 17 bases left in between. This CDR3 comprises 14 residues. Germline values: CDR1 GTSNPN, CDR2 SVGIG (reference sequence). For the CDR3, the DNA is TGTGCCTGGAATGTGGCCGGGAGTCCAAATGAGCAGTTCTTC. Translated, it gives CAWNVAGSPNEQFF. Full variable domain (remainder filled in from reference TRBV30 and TRBJ2-1): SQTIHQWPATLVQPVGSPLSLECTVEGTSNPNLYWYRQAAGRGLQLLFYSVGIGQISSEVPQNLSASRPQDRQFILSSKKLLLSDSGFYLCAWNVAGSPNEQFFGPGTRLTVL.

The chain is built from TRBV27 and TRBJ1-2, with D maybe TRBD1 (5 bases). CDR1 is MNHEY and CDR2 is SMNVEV in the germline V gene (reference sequence). The CDR3 is made up of 16 amino acids. V lost 4 bases and J lost 2, with 17 bases in between. The CDR3 protein is CASSYSWTSQNYGYTF. CDR3 DNA: TGTGCCAGCAGTTACTCTTGGACAAGCCAGAACTATGGCTACACCTTC.

The rearrangement uses TRBV29-1 and TRBJ1-2; the D is unclear. The germline V gene encodes CDR1 SQVTM and CDR2 ANQGSEA. The CDR3 contains 13 residues. V shed 7 bases and J shed 0 bases, with 12 bases lying between them. CDR3 sequence reads: CSDGRTANYGYTF. DNA of the CDR3: TGCAGCGATGGTAGGACCGCTAACTATGGCTACACCTTC.

This clonotype showed up many times. The chain employs TRBV6-5 and TRBJ1-2; tentatively, D is TRBD1 (6 bases). CDR1 MNHEY and CDR2 SVGAGI come from the germline V gene. V shed 4 bases and J shed 11 bases, with 20 bases lying between them. The CDR3 loop spans 14 amino acids. CDR3 DNA sequence: TGTGCCAGCAGTTCGCTCGGACAGACTTTGTGGTACACCTTC. Its translation: CASSSLGQTLWYTF.

This clonotype was counted ten times or more. V is TRBV27 and J is TRBJ2-7; maybe TRBD1 (5 bases). CDR1 and CDR2 from the germline V gene are MNHEY and SMNVEV (reference sequence). The CDR3 runs to 12 residues. V was cut by 0 bases and J by 7 bases, with 7 bases left in between. The CDR3 spells CASSLSKGEQYF. CDR3 nucleotide sequence: TGTGCCAGCAGTTTATCTAAGGGGGAGCAGTACTTC.

V is TRBV20-1 and J is TRBJ2-3; the D gene is possibly TRBD2 (6 bases). The CDR3 extends over 16 amino acids. Looked up from germline, CDR1 is DFQATT and CDR2 is SNEGSKA (reference sequence). The germline V and J ends were trimmed by 1 base and 0 bases, with 14 bases remaining between them. The CDR3 sequence: CSARAGGIASTDTQYF. The CDR3 DNA reads TGCAGTGCTAGAGCGGGCGGGATCGCTAGCACAGATACGCAGTATTTT.

This clonotype was counted a few times. The chain is built from TRBV12-3 or TRBV12-4 and TRBJ2-3; TRBD2 matches at 13 bases. This CDR3 has 19 amino acids. V dropped 5 bases and J dropped 1; count of bases not matched to a gene: 12. The chain's CDR3 is CASSPPRLAGGRRTDTQYF. CDR3 DNA: TGTGCCAGCAGTCCTCCCCGACTAGCGGGAGGCCGCCGCACAGATACGCAGTATTTT.

The gene calls are TRBV21-1 and TRBJ1-2; TRBD1, as called in the table, went unchecked against the DNA. TRBV21-1 represents a pseudogene. The CDR3 consists of 15 residues. CDR3 in DNA: TGTGCCAGCAGCAAACGAACCGGGACAGAAACCCGCTACACCTTC. Its translation: CASSKRTGTETRYTF.

The chain carries TRBV6-1 and TRBJ1-2; 11 positions match TRBD1. After removal of 7 bases from V and 3 bases from J, the junction contained 13 bases not matched to a gene. This CDR3 spans 17 amino acids. CDR1 is MNHNS, CDR2 SASEGT, per germline. In DNA form, the CDR3 reads TGTGCCAGCACCTCGTCCCGGGACAGGGGGTCGGACTATGGCTACACCTTC. It encodes CASTSSRDRGSDYGYTF.

A few counts support this clonotype. CDR3 sequence: CSARVLAVQETQYF. The CDR3 region has the DNA TGCAGTGCTAGGGTGCTAGCGGTCCAAGAGACCCAGTACTTC. The chain has TRBV20-1 and TRBJ2-5, with 7 nucleotides matching TRBD2. V shed 3 bases, J shed 1 base, and the junction held 5 bases outside the gene matches. CDR1 is DFQATT, CDR2 SNEGSKA, per germline (reference sequence). This CDR3 is 14 amino acids long.

This clonotype was detected a few times. This chain connects TRBV27 to TRBJ1-4; no firm D call. Germline V lookup: CDR1 MNHEY, CDR2 SMNVEV (reference sequence). This CDR3 has 13 amino acids. V was clipped by 5 bases and J by 6 bases, with 10 bases between them. The CDR3 spells CASSPQLDEKLFF. The CDR3 region has the DNA TGTGCCAGCAGTCCACAGCTCGATGAAAAACTGTTTTTT.

This clonotype was observed a handful of times. The V gene is TRBV29-1, the J gene TRBJ2-1; the match to TRBD2 covers 16 bases. With 7 bases clipped from V and 6 bases from J, the junction kept 6 bases outside the gene matches. The CDR3 is 15 amino acids. From germline, CDR1 is SQVTM and CDR2 ANQGSEA. The CDR3: CSAGLAGGPFNEQFF. The CDR3 DNA reads as TGCAGCGCGGGACTAGCGGGAGGGCCGTTCAATGAGCAGTTCTTC.